The source of this TCR beta chain is a study of blood T cell repertoires in COVID-19. Turning to the study itself: Sources were T cells, B-cell-depleted T cells, or PBMCs; the material itself was cDNA or gDNA.

Authors' data handling: Amplified reference gene primers provided the basis for estimating nucleated cell counts. TCRdb keeps only in-frame clones here, not all; method: immunoSEQ multiplex PCR. The V and J calls and clone size were taken over from that table, and D and trimming were inferred from the DNA. The sample holds 250,000 to 300,000 clones; 70% to 90% are singletons and the top ten take approximately 1%. In the case of this clone: Additional DNA sequences in this sample encode the identical CDR3.

Germline loops: CDR1 SGHTA, CDR2 FQGNSA. Trimming took 8 bases from V and 0 from J, leaving 11 bases between them. This CDR3 comprises 14 residues. Sample: PBMCs or T cells enriched from blood (not recorded which). This receptor was obtained from a woman in her 30s who had recovered from COVID-19. The chain uses TRBV7-2 and TRBJ1-3, with D unresolved. The CDR3 DNA reads as TGTGCCAGCCGGTTAGCACTCTCTGGAAACACCATATATTTT. Encoded protein: CASRLALSGNTIYF. Filled out from reference TRBV7-2 and TRBJ1-3, the complete variable domain reads GAGVSQSPSNKVTEKGKDVELRCDPISGHTALYWYRQSLGQGLEFLIYFQGNSAPDKSGLPSDRFSAERTGGSVSTLTIQRTQQEDSAVYLCASRLALSGNTIYFGEGSWLTVV.